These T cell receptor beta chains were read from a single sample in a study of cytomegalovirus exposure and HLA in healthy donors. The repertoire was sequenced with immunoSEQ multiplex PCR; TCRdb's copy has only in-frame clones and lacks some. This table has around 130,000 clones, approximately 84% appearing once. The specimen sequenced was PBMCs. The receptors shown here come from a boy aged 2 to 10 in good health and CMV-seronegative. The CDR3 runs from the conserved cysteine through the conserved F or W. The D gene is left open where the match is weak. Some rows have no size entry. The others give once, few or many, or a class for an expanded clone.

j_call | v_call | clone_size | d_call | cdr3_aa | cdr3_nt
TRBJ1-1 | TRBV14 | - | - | CASSQGVGWGVKAFF | TGTGCCAGCAGCCAGGGCGTTGGGTGGGGGGTAAAAGCTTTCTTT
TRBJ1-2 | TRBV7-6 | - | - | CASSPPGLPYGYTF | TGTGCCAGCAGCCCACCGGGACTCCCCTATGGCTACACCTTC
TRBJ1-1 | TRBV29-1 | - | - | CSVEQGREAFF | TGCAGCGTTGAGCAGGGCCGCGAAGCTTTCTTT
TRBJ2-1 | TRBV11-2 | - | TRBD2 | CASSLDLSAGQFF | TGTGCCAGCAGCTTAGATCTATCAGCGGGACAGTTCTTC
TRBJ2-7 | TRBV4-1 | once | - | CASSQGAGRRPLSEQYF | TGCGCCAGCAGCCAAGGCGCGGGGAGGAGGCCCCTATCCGAGCAGTACTTC
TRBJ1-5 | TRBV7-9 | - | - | CASSFGSNNQPQHF | TGTGCCAGCAGCTTCGGGTCTAACAATCAGCCCCAGCATTTT
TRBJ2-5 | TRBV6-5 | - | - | CASSTGTGATQYF | TGTGCCAGCAGTACCGGGACTGGCGCGACCCAGTACTTC
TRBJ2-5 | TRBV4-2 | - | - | CASSQPRAQETQYF | TGTGCCAGCAGCCAACCGCGCGCCCAAGAGACCCAGTACTTC
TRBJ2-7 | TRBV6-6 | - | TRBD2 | CASSPVLAGGHEQYF | TGTGCCAGCAGTCCAGTACTAGCGGGGGGCCACGAGCAGTACTTC
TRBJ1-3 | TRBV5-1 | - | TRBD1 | CASSLWTGRSGNTIYF | TGCGCCAGCAGCTTATGGACAGGGCGCTCTGGAAACACCATATATTTT
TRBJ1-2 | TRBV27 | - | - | CASSLARQGPPGYGYTF | TGTGCCAGCAGTTTAGCCCGGCAGGGCCCCCCTGGATATGGCTACACCTTC
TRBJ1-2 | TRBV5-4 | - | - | CASSLEAGSNYGYTF | TGTGCCAGCAGCTTGGAGGCAGGATCTAACTATGGCTACACCTTC
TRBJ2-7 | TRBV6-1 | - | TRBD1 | CASSPDRAGQYF | TGTGCCAGCAGTCCGGACAGGGCCGGGCAGTACTTC
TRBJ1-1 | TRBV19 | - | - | CASSIVLAGEYGTEAFF | TGTGCCAGTAGTATCGTTCTGGCAGGGGAATATGGCACTGAAGCTTTCTTT
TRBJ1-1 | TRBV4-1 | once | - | CASSQTYSGQTMNTEAFF | TGCGCCAGCAGCCAGACTTATTCCGGACAGACAATGAACACTGAAGCTTTCTTT
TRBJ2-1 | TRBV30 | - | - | CAWRPGHRSYNEQFF | TGTGCCTGGAGGCCGGGACACCGGTCCTACAATGAGCAGTTCTTC
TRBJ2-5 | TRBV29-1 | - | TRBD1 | CSVEVQGAGETQYF | TGCAGCGTTGAAGTACAGGGGGCAGGAGAGACCCAGTACTTC
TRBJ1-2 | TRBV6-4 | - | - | CASSPAGVDYGYTF | TGTGCCAGCAGTCCCGCGGGGGTAGACTATGGCTACACCTTC
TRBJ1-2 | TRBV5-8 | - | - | CAIGLNYGYTF | TGTGCCATCGGACTAAACTATGGCTACACCTTC
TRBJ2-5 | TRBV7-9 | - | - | CASSLAAGTRGYQYF | TGTGCCAGCAGCTTAGCGGCGGGGACCCGAGGGTACCAGTACTTC
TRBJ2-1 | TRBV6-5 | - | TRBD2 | CASSYAGVYNEQFF | TGTGCCAGCAGTTACGCGGGGGTCTACAATGAGCAGTTCTTC
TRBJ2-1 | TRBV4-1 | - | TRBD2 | CASSQDGLAGGYNEQFF | TGCGCCAGCAGCCAAGACGGACTAGCGGGGGGGTACAATGAGCAGTTCTTC
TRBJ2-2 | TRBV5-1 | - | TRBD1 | CASSTRQGATGELFF | TGCGCCAGCAGCACGAGACAGGGGGCGACCGGGGAGCTGTTTTTT
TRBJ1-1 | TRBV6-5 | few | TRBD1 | CASSSEQGVGTEAFF | TGTGCCAGCAGTTCGGAACAGGGGGTCGGCACTGAAGCTTTCTTT
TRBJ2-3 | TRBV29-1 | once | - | CSISPATDTQYF | TGCAGCATATCCCCAGCGACAGATACGCAGTATTTT
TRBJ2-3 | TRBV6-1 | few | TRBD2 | CASSGLAGGPDTQYF | TGTGCCAGCAGTGGACTAGCGGGGGGCCCAGATACGCAGTATTTT
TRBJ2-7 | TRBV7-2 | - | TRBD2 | CASSPRLAGAFYEQYF | TGTGCCAGCAGCCCTCGACTAGCGGGGGCCTTCTACGAGCAGTACTTC
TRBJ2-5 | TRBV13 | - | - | CASSLQGETQYF | TGTGCCAGCAGCTTACAGGGGGAGACCCAGTACTTC
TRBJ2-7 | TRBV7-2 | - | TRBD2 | CATHSLAGGTLDEQYF | TGTGCCACCCATTCCTTAGCGGGGGGGACGCTAGACGAGCAGTACTTC